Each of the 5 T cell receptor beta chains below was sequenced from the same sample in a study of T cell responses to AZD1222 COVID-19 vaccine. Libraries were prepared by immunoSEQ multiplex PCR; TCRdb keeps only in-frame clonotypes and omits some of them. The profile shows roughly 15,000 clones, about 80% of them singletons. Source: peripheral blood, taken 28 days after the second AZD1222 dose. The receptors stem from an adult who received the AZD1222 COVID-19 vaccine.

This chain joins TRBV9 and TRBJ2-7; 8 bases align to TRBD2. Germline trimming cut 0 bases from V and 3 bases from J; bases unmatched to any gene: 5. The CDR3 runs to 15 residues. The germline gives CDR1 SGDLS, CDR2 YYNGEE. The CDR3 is CASSVEGSGDYEQYF. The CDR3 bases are TGTGCCAGCAGCGTAGAGGGTAGCGGGGACTACGAGCAGTACTTC.

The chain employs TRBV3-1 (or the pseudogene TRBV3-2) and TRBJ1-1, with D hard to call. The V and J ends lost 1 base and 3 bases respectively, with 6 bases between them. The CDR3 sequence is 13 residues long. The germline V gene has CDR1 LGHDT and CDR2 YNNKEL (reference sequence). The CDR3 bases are TGTGCCAGCAGCCAAGCAAAATACACTGAAGCTTTCTTT. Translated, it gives CASSQAKYTEAFF.

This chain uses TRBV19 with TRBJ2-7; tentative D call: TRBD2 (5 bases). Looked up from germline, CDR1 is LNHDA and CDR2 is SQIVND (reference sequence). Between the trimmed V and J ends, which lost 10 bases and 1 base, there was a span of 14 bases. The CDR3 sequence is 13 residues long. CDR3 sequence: CATESPGSYEQYF. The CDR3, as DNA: TGTGCCACCGAGTCCCCGGGGTCCTACGAGCAGTACTTC.

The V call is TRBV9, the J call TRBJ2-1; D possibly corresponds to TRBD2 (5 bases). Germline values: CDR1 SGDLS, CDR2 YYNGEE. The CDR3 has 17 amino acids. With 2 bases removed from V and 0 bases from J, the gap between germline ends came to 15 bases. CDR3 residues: CASSVFLTSVSYNEQFF. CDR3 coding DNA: TGTGCCAGCAGCGTGTTCCTCACTAGTGTCTCCTACAATGAGCAGTTCTTC.

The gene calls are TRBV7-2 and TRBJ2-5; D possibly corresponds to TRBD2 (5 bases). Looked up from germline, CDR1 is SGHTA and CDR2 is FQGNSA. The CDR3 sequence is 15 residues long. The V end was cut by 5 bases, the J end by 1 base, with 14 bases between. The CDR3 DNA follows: TGTGCCAGCAGCCCGCGTACCAGCGGCCAAGAGACCCAGTACTTC. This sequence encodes CASSPRTSGQETQYF.